This T cell receptor (beta chain) is drawn from a study of cytotoxic CD8 clonotypes in ibrutinib-treated CLL. Of note for this clone: Its antigen remains unidentified.

Trimming removed 7 bases from V and 2 bases from J, with 14 bases in between. From germline, CDR1 is SEHNR and CDR2 FQNEAQ (reference sequence). The CDR3 runs to 14 residues. Broader study findings: Public clonotypes, found uncommonly, either contracted or stayed stable on treatment. The clonality went up when patients responded to ibrutinib and dropped back toward baseline at progression.

This table comes from immunoSEQ multiplex PCR, and its TCRdb copy is limited to in-frame clones, with some not included. Found here are hundreds of thousands of clones, 60% to 80% of them singletons; the top ten hold roughly 6.7%. The J gene is TRBJ2-5, the V gene TRBV7-9; D is ambiguous. The sample here was PBMCs, taken after 36 months of ibrutinib treatment. This sequence originates from a human donor with chronic lymphocytic leukemia. For the CDR3, the DNA is TGTGCCAGCACCTCGGCCCTCCAACAAGAGACCCAGTACTTC. As protein: CASTSALQQETQYF.